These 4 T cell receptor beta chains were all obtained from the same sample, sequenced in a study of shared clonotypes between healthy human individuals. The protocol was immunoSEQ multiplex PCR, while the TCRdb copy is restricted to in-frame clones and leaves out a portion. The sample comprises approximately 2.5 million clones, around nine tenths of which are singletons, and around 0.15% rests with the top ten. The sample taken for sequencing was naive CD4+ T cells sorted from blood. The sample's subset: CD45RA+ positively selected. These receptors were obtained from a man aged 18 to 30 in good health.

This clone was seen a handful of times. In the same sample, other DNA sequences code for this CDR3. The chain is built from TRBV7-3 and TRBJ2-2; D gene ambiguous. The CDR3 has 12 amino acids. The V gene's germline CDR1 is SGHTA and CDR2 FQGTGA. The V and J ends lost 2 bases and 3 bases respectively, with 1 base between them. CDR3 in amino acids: CASSLDTGELFF. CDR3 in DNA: TGTGCCAGCAGCTTAGACACCGGGGAGCTGTTTTTT.

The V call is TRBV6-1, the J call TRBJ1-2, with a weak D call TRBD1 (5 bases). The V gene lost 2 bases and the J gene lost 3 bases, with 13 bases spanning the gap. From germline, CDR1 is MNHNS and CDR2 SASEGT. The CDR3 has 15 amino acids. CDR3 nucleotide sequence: TGTGCCAGCAGTGAATTCCTCGGCAGGGACTATGGCTACACCTTC. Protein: CASSEFLGRDYGYTF.

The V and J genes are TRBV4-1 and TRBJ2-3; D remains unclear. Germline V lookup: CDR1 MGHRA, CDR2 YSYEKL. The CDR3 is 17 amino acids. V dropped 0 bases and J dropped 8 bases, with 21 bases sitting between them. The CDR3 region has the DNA TGCGCCAGCAGCCAAGATCTACAGTCCTCCCGGTTCGTTACGCAGTATTTT. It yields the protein CASSQDLQSSRFVTQYF.

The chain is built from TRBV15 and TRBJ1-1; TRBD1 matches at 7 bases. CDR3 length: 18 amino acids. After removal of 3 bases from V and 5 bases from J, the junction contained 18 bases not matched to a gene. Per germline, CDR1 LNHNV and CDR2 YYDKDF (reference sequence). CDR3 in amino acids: CATSRFPSRGDGDTEAFF. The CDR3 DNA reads TGTGCCACCAGCAGGTTCCCATCCAGGGGGGACGGGGATACTGAAGCTTTCTTT.